The source of this T cell receptor beta chain is a study of blood T cell repertoires in COVID-19. Per the original methods: Amplified reference gene primers provided the basis for estimating nucleated cell counts. Assay: immunoSEQ multiplex PCR; the TCRdb copy retains only in-frame clones and omits some. D and trimming were read from the DNA, whereas the V and J calls and clone size are those reported in that table. Of roughly 380,000 clones listed, more than 75% were seen once; the top ten hold approximately 1.2%. Sequenced: PBMCs or T cells enriched from blood (not recorded which). This receptor was identified in a man in his thirties or forties who had recovered from COVID-19.

CDR3 residues: CASSQEGADTQYF. DNA for the CDR3: TGCGCCAGCAGCCAAGAAGGGGCAGATACGCAGTATTTT. The chain links TRBV4-1 to TRBJ2-3; possible D gene TRBD1, 5 bases. The CDR3 runs to 13 residues. V was pared by 0 bases and J by 4 bases, with 5 bases between. CDR1 is MGHRA and CDR2 is YSYEKL in the germline V gene.